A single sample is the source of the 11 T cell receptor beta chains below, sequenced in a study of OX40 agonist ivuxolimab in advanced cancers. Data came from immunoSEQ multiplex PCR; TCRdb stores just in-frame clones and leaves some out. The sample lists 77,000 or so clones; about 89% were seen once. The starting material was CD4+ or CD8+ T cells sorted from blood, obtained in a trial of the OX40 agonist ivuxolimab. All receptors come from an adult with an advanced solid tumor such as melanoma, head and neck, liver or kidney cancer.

The CDR3 DNA follows: TGTGCCTGGAGTGCCCTCTCTCTCTGGCGTTCGGCGGGTGGCTACACCTTC. Its translation: CAWSALSLWRSAGGYTF. The chain carries TRBV30 and TRBJ1-2; D is undetermined. Per germline, CDR1 GTSNPN and CDR2 SVGIG (reference sequence). The CDR3 totals 17 residues. Trimming left V 1 base short and J 7 bases short, with 25 bases between.

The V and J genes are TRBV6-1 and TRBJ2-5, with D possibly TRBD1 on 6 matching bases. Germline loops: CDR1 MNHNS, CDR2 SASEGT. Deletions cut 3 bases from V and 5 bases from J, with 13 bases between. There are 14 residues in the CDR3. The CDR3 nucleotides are TGTGCCAGCAGTGACACAGGGTACCGGGAGACCCAGTACTTC. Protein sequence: CASSDTGYRETQYF.

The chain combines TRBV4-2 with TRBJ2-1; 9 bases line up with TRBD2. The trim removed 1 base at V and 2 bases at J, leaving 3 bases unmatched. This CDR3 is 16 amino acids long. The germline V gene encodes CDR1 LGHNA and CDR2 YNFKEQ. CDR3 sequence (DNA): TGTGCCAGCAGCCAAGTAGCTAGCGGGGCCTACAATGAGCAGTTCTTC. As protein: CASSQVASGAYNEQFF.

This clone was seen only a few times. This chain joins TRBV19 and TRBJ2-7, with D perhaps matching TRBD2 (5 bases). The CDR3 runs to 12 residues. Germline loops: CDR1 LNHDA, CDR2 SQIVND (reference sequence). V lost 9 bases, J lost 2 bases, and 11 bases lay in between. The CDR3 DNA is TGTGCCAGCACCTCGGGAACCTACGAGCAGTACTTC. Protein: CASTSGTYEQYF.

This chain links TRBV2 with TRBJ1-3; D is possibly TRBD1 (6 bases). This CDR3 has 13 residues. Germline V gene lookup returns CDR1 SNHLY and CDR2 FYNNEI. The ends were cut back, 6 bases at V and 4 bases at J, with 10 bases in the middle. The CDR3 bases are TGTGCCAGCAGCGGGGGCGGCGGAAACACCATATATTTT. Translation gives CASSGGGGNTIYF.

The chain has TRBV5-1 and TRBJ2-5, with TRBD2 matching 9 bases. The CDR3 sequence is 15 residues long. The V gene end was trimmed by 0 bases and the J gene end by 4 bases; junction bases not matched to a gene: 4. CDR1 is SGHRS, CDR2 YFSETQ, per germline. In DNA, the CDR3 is TGCGCCAGCAGCTTGGTCGCGGGGGGGCTAGAGACCCAGTACTTC. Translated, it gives CASSLVAGGLETQYF.

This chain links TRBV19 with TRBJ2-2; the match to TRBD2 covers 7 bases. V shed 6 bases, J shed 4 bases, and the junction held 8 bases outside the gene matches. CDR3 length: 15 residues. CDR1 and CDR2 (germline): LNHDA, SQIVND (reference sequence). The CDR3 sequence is CASSPGRLSTGELFF. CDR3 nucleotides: TGTGCCAGTAGCCCCGGGAGGTTAAGCACCGGGGAGCTGTTTTTT.

The CDR3 region is CASSGLLAGGQYF. CDR3 DNA sequence: TGTGCCAGCAGTGGTTTACTAGCGGGAGGGCAGTACTTC. The rearrangement joins TRBV6-1 to TRBJ2-7, with 12 bases lining up with TRBD2. CDR3 length: 13 amino acids. After removal of 4 bases from V and 9 bases from J, the junction contained 4 bases not matched to a gene. CDR1 MNHNS and CDR2 SASEGT come from the germline V gene.

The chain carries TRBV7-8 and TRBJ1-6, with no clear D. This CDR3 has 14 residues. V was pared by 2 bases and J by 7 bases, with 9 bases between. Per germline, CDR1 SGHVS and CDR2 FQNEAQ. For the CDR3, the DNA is TGTGCCAGCAGCTTATCTTTGGAGAATTCACCCCTCCACTTT. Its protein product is CASSLSLENSPLHF.

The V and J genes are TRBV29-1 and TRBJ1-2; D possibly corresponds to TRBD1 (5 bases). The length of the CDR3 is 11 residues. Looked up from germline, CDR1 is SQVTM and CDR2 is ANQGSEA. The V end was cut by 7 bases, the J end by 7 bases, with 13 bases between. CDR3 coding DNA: TGCAGCGCCGGGGACTCCTGTGGCTACACCTTC. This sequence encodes CSAGDSCGYTF.

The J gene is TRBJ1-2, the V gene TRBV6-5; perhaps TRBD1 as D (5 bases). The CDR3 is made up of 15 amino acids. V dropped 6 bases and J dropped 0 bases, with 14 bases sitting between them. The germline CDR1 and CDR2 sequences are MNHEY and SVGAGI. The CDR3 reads CASRSGLRANYGYTF. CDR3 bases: TGTGCCAGCAGGTCGGGACTTCGAGCTAACTATGGCTACACCTTC.